The sequence of this TCR beta chain was determined in a study of blood T cells in healthy people across ages. General observations from the study: When set beside aged donors, long-lived donors presented more naive CD4+ cells and higher diversity. Estimates drawn from one million T cells were deemed to understate diversity.

Extracted total RNA amounted to at least 6 micrograms for each sample. There are 12 residues in the CDR3. V was pared by 3 bases and J by 6 bases, with 8 bases between. Germline CDR1 and CDR2: MGHRA and YSYEKL. The use of a sample-barcoded 5' primer and a J-beta primer mix characterized a second PCR of roughly 6 to 11 cycles. Per sample, CDR3-containing paired-end reads numbered at least 2.5 million. TCRdb reanalysed the 5' RACE reads using MiXCR and keeps one entry per CDR3 protein. The sample includes roughly 1.6 million distinct CDR3 sequences, almost 35% of them seen just once. On this clonotype itself: Antigen unknown.

The V call is TRBV4-1, the J call TRBJ1-2, with D possibly TRBD1 on 5 matching bases. Material for sequencing was blood. The source of this sequence is a woman aged 25 to 39 in good health. The CDR3, as DNA: TGCGCCAGCAGCCAGGGGACCCATGGCTACACCTTC. This translates into CASSQGTHGYTF.